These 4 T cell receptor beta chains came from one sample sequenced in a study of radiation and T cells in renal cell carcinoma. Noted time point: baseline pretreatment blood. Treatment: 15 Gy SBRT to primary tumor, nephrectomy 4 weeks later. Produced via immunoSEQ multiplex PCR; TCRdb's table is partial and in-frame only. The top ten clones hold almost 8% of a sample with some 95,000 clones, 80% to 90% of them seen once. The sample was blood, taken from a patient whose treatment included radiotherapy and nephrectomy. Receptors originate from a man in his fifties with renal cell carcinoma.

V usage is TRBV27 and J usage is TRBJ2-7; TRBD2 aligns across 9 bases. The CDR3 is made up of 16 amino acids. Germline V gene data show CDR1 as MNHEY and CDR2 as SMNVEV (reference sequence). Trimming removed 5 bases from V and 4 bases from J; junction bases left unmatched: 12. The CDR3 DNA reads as TGTGCCAGCAGTCCCCGGTTAGCGGGAGTAGGATACGAGCAGTACTTC. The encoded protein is CASSPRLAGVGYEQYF.

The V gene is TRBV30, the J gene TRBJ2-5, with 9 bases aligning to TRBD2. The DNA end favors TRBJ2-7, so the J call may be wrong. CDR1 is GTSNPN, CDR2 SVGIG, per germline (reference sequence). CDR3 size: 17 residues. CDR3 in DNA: TGTGCCTGGAGTGCCTCAGCCGTAGCGGGAGTCGGCTACGAGCAGTACTTC. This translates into CAWSASAVAGVGYEQYF.

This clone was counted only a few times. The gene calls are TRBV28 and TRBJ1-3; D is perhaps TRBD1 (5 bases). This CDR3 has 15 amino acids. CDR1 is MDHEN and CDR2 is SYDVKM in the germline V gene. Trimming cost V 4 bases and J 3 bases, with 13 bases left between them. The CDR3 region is CASSSPGFVGNTIYF. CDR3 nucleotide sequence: TGTGCCAGCAGTTCTCCAGGGTTTGTTGGAAACACCATATATTTT.

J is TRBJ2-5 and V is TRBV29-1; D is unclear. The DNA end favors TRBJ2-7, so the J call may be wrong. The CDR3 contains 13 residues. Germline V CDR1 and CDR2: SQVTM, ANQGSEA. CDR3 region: CSVGGMGPYEQYF. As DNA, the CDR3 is TGCAGCGTTGGTGGGATGGGCCCCTACGAGCAGTACTTC.